The 8 T cell receptor beta chains in this list originate from one sample, sequenced in a study of tumor-infiltrating lymphocytes in primary liver carcinoma. Blood RNA originated from unsorted whole blood, with germline DNA additionally extracted. TCR beta cDNA was made from 450 to 600 ng total RNA with a constant-region primer. ARM-PCR, slightly modified, supplied the TCR beta libraries through three nested multiplex PCR rounds. The two initial PCR rounds, 9 to 11 cycles each, used TRBV1-TRBV30 forward and C-beta reverse primers. Each CDR3 protein gets one entry after TCRdb re-called the multiplex PCR reads with MiXCR. The sample contains roughly 330,000 distinct CDR3 sequences, around 60% of which appear only once. The sequenced material came from peripheral blood. These receptors all stem from a man aged 40-49 years with primary liver carcinoma and hepatitis B virus infection.

This clonotype came up many times. The chain has TRBV4-1 and TRBJ2-3, with unresolved D. The CDR3 spans 16 residues. The V gene's germline CDR1 is MGHRA and CDR2 YSYEKL. V lost 4 bases and J lost 13, with 27 bases in between. The DNA for the CDR3 is TGCGCCAGCAGCCGTCGCGACCAGAAAGACACAGATAGGGAGTATTTT. Translation gives CASSRRDQKDTDREYF.

This clonotype was recorded a few times. The CDR3 DNA follows: TGTGCCAGCAGTTACTCCTGGGACAGGGAGTACGAGCAGTACTTC. Translation gives CASSYSWDREYEQYF. The rearrangement joins TRBV6-5 to TRBJ2-7, with TRBD1 matching 9 bases. This CDR3 is 15 amino acids long. Germline V gene sequence: CDR1 MNHEY, CDR2 SVGAGI. The ends lost 0 bases at V and 4 bases at J; junction bases unmatched: 4.

As regards this clonotype: Here the CDR3 omits its conserved ending phenylalanine or tryptophan, so a read error is the likely source. The limits of the CDR3 on the DNA are not certain, so only TCRdb's listed CDR3 is given. The chain recombines TRBV4-1 with TRBJ2-1; no DNA check was done on the table's D call, TRBD2. The CDR3 length equals 17 residues, ends included. Per germline, CDR1 MGHRA and CDR2 YSYEKL. The CDR3 sequence is CASSHGGDGTARYEQFS.

As regards this clonotype: A junction end diverges from the germline sequence, so it may reflect a read error. The rearrangement joins TRBV12-3 or TRBV12-4 to TRBJ1-4; 8 bases are a match to TRBD1. The CDR3 is 15 residues long. DNA of the CDR3: TGTGCCAGCACAACGCAGGGGGCAGCTAATGAAAAACTGTATTTT. Its protein is CASTTQGAANEKLYF.

The chain links TRBV5-1 to TRBJ2-7, with TRBD1 matching 8 bases. Germline V CDR1 and CDR2: SGHRS, YFSETQ. The junction had 15 bases not matched to a gene; V was cut back by 1 base and J by 6 bases. The CDR3 has 17 amino acids. The CDR3 spells CASSLLLAGGAGSEQYF. The CDR3 DNA is TGCGCCAGCAGCTTGTTGCTCGCAGGGGGCGCAGGTAGCGAGCAGTACTTC.

The sample holds a few counts of this clonotype. Given a much more abundant clone one base away, this may be a read error. The chain recombines TRBV6-2 or TRBV6-3 with TRBJ2-7; D gene uncertain. With 0 bases removed from V and 6 bases from J, the gap between germline ends came to 24 bases. The CDR3 sequence is 18 residues long. Germline-derived CDR1 and CDR2 are MNHEY and SVGEGT. The CDR3 nucleotides are TGTGCCAGCAGTTACTCGTTATATCCGGGCGGAAATACCTGCGAGCAGTACTTC. Its protein is CASSYSLYPGGNTCEQYF.

About this clonotype itself: One end of the junction varies from germline; a read error may be responsible. The V call is TRBV6-1, the J call TRBJ2-2, with unresolved D. This CDR3 is built from 14 residues. The germline CDR1 and CDR2 sequences are MNHNS and SASEGT. DNA of the CDR3: TGTACCAGCAGTGAAGAAAGGGTGATCGGGGAGCTGTTTTTT. It is translated as CTSSEERVIGELFF.

This clonotype showed up many times. This chain uses TRBV12-3 or TRBV12-4 with TRBJ2-7; 8 positions agree with TRBD1. With V trimmed by 5 bases and J by 4 bases, 7 bases remained unmatched. This CDR3 region has 14 residues. CDR3 in DNA: TGTGCCAGCAGTAGGGCAGGGGGCCTTTACGAGCAGTACTTC. It yields the protein CASSRAGGLYEQYF.